Presented here are 32 T cell receptor beta chains from one specimen sequenced in a study of blood T cell repertoires in COVID-19. Libraries were prepared by immunoSEQ multiplex PCR; TCRdb keeps only in-frame clonotypes and omits some of them. Here the sample spans approximately 230,000 clones, approximately 86% being singletons. The sequencing sample was made of peripheral blood. These receptor sequences come from a man older than 75 with acute or convalescent COVID-19.

The rearrangement joins TRBV6-1 to TRBJ2-7; maybe TRBD1 (6 bases). CDR1 is MNHNS and CDR2 is SASEGT in the germline V gene. CDR3 length equals 15 residues. Trimming shortened V by 1 base and J by 3 bases, and 13 bases separated the two germline ends. This CDR3 reads CASSEEYRAFYEQYF. CDR3 sequence (DNA): TGTGCCAGCAGTGAAGAATACAGGGCGTTCTACGAGCAGTACTTC.

The chain employs TRBV7-2 and TRBJ2-3, with D uncertain. Germline V gives CDR1 SGHTA, CDR2 FQGNSA. Trimming cost V 5 bases and J 1 base, with 4 bases left between them. This CDR3 spans 12 amino acids. The CDR3 bases are TGTGCCAGCAGCCCAGGCACAGATACGCAGTATTTT. Its translation: CASSPGTDTQYF.

The chain joins TRBV19 to TRBJ2-5; 9 positions agree with TRBD1. The CDR3 totals 15 residues. Germline CDR1 reads LNHDA; CDR2 reads SQIVND (reference sequence). V gave up 6 bases and J gave up 4 bases; unmatched junction bases: 9. This CDR3 reads CASSPQGAGRETQYF. DNA of the CDR3: TGTGCCAGTAGCCCACAGGGGGCCGGGCGAGAGACCCAGTACTTC.

The chain combines TRBV27 with TRBJ1-2, with TRBD1 matching 7 bases. With V trimmed by 4 bases and J by 4 bases, 6 bases remained unmatched. Germline V gene data show CDR1 as MNHEY and CDR2 as SMNVEV (reference sequence). The CDR3 loop spans 14 amino acids. The CDR3 DNA reads as TGTGCCAGCAGTTATAACAGGGGAAGCTATGGCTACACCTTC. Encoded protein: CASSYNRGSYGYTF.

This clone appeared a single time. The V call is TRBV6-5, the J call TRBJ1-6; a weak D match, TRBD1 (5 bases). V lost 7 bases to trimming and J lost 5 bases, with 15 bases between them. The germline CDR1 and CDR2 sequences are MNHEY and SVGAGI. The CDR3 covers 15 residues. CDR3: CASNLQAQHNSPLHF. CDR3 sequence (DNA): TGTGCCAGCAATTTACAGGCGCAGCATAATTCACCCCTCCACTTT.

This sequence joins TRBV29-1 and TRBJ1-1; D gene ambiguous. CDR3 length: 13 residues. Germline V gives CDR1 SQVTM, CDR2 ANQGSEA. Deletions cut 7 bases from V and 1 base from J, with 13 bases between. CDR3 region: CSAVHGGNTEAFF. The CDR3 DNA reads as TGCAGCGCCGTACACGGAGGGAACACTGAAGCTTTCTTT.

V gene TRBV7-8 combines with J gene TRBJ1-2; a weak D match, TRBD1 (6 bases). Germline values: CDR1 SGHVS, CDR2 FQNEAQ. The CDR3 has 20 residues. Trimming took 2 bases from V and 1 from J, leaving 26 bases between them. In DNA form, the CDR3 reads TGTGCCAGCAGCTTAACGCCCCCCGGGTCAGGGGAACTATTTAACTATGGCTACACCTTC. It yields the protein CASSLTPPGSGELFNYGYTF. Full variable domain (remainder filled in from reference TRBV7-8 and TRBJ1-2): GAGVSQSPRYKVAKRGQDVALRCDPISGHVSLFWYQQALGQGPEFLTYFQNEAQLDKSGLPSDRFFAERPEGSVSTLKIQRTQQEDSAVYLCASSLTPPGSGELFNYGYTFGSGTRLTVV.

V is TRBV11-2 and J is TRBJ2-7; 9 bases line up with TRBD2. CDR3 size: 16 residues. The V segment lost 5 bases and the J segment 1 base; nucleotides outside the gene matches: 9. The germline V gene has CDR1 SGHAT and CDR2 FQNNGV. CDR3 amino acids: CASSPPGLASSYEQYF. CDR3 nucleotides: TGTGCCAGCAGCCCACCGGGACTAGCATCTTCCTACGAGCAGTACTTC.

The chain uses TRBV2 and TRBJ1-4; maybe TRBD1 (5 bases). With 7 bases removed from V and 8 bases from J, the gap between germline ends came to 20 bases. This CDR3 comprises 15 residues. CDR1 and CDR2 from the germline V gene are SNHLY and FYNNEI. CDR3 sequence: CASKGVRARDEKLFF. The CDR3 nucleotides are TGTGCCAGCAAGGGTGTCAGGGCTCGAGACGAAAAACTGTTTTTT.

This clone was seen once. The chain is built from TRBV6-6 and TRBJ2-3; 10 bases align to TRBD1. J lost 1 base, V lost 6 bases, and 4 bases had no gene match. The CDR3 runs 15 residues. Germline V lookup: CDR1 MNHNY, CDR2 SVGAGI (reference sequence). CDR3 loop: CASSPDRGRTDTQYF. Here the CDR3 DNA reads TGTGCCAGCAGCCCAGACAGGGGGCGCACAGATACGCAGTATTTT.

V is TRBV6-1 and J is TRBJ1-1, with TRBD1 as a possible D gene (6 bases). Trimming left V 3 bases short and J 2 bases short, with 7 bases between. Germline loops: CDR1 MNHNS, CDR2 SASEGT. The CDR3 totals 13 residues. The CDR3 DNA reads as TGTGCCAGCAGTGACAGGGGAAACACTGAAGCTTTCTTT. It specifies CASSDRGNTEAFF.

The sample holds one count of this clone. The chain carries TRBV9 and TRBJ2-1, with D possibly matching TRBD1 (5 bases). Germline V lookup: CDR1 SGDLS, CDR2 YYNGEE. The CDR3 has 16 residues. Trimming left V 0 bases short and J 0 bases short, with 10 bases between. The CDR3 spells CASSVEGAISYNEQFF. The CDR3 DNA is TGTGCCAGCAGCGTAGAAGGGGCTATCTCCTACAATGAGCAGTTCTTC.

This chain links TRBV7-9 with TRBJ1-4; TRBD1 agrees at 8 bases. Trimming took 1 base from V and 5 from J; bases not matched to a gene: 6. The CDR3 length is 16 residues. Looked up from germline, CDR1 is SEHNR and CDR2 is FQNEAQ (reference sequence). The CDR3 loop is CASSLGSRGPNEKLFF. The CDR3 DNA reads TGTGCCAGCAGCTTAGGTTCCAGGGGGCCGAATGAAAAACTGTTTTTT.

The gene calls are TRBV10-2 and TRBJ2-5; 7 bases align to TRBD2. CDR1 WSHSY and CDR2 SAAADI come from the germline V gene. The CDR3 extends over 14 amino acids. With V trimmed by 6 bases and J by 4 bases, 8 bases remained unmatched. CDR3 region: CASRVSGERETQYF. Written as DNA, the CDR3 is TGCGCCAGCAGGGTCAGCGGGGAGAGAGAGACCCAGTACTTC.

The chain links TRBV18 to TRBJ2-3; 10 bases are a match to TRBD1. From germline, CDR1 is KGHSH and CDR2 LQKENI. This CDR3 comprises 15 residues. J lost 2 bases, V lost 4 bases, and 3 bases had no gene match. In DNA form, the CDR3 reads TGTGCCAGCTCACGGGACAGGGGCTTCACAGATACGCAGTATTTT. As protein: CASSRDRGFTDTQYF.

The chain uses TRBV28 and TRBJ1-4, with D possibly being TRBD1 (6 bases). Between the trimmed V and J ends, which lost 3 bases and 10 bases, there was a span of 15 bases. CDR1 and CDR2 from the germline V gene are MDHEN and SYDVKM. CDR3 length equals 14 residues. The CDR3 is CASSFREGGGKLFF. In nucleotides, the CDR3 is TGTGCCAGCAGTTTCAGGGAAGGGGGGGGAAAACTGTTTTTT.

V and J are TRBV18 and TRBJ2-7, with 10 nucleotides matching TRBD2. Germline V CDR1 and CDR2: KGHSH, LQKENI. The CDR3 has 17 residues. V trimming: 2 bases; J trimming: 0 bases; junction bases outside the gene matches: 7. The CDR3 here is CASSPMLSGGSSYEQYF. The CDR3 region has the DNA TGTGCCAGCTCACCAATGCTTAGCGGGGGGAGCTCCTACGAGCAGTACTTC. Variable domain in full (rest from reference TRBV18 and TRBJ2-7): NAGVMQNPRHLVRRRGQEARLRCSPMKGHSHVYWYRQLPEEGLKFMVYLQKENIIDESGMPKERFSAEFPKEGPSILRIQQVVRGDSAAYFCASSPMLSGGSSYEQYFGPGTRLTVT.

The rearrangement uses TRBV4-1 and TRBJ1-6, with 8 positions matching TRBD1. The length of the CDR3 is 19 residues. With V trimmed by 0 bases and J by 4 bases, 11 bases remained unmatched. Germline V gives CDR1 MGHRA, CDR2 YSYEKL. The CDR3 DNA reads as TGCGCCAGCAGCCAAGATGGGACAGGAGTACTGAGTTATAATTCACCCCTCCACTTT. Protein: CASSQDGTGVLSYNSPLHF.

The V and J genes are TRBV10-3 and TRBJ1-2; D unclear. The CDR3 runs to 13 residues. Germline CDR1 reads ENHRY; CDR2 reads SYGVKD. With 4 bases removed from V and 2 bases from J, the gap between germline ends came to 8 bases. This chain's CDR3 is CAISVAGNYGYTF. The DNA of the CDR3 is TGTGCCATCAGTGTGGCGGGGAACTATGGCTACACCTTC.

This clone was observed a single time. V and J are TRBV9 and TRBJ1-3; D might be TRBD1 (5 bases). V was clipped by 0 bases and J by 1 base, with 14 bases between them. This CDR3 has 17 residues. In germline, CDR1 is SGDLS, CDR2 YYNGEE. The DNA for the CDR3 is TGTGCCAGCAGCGTAGGGGGCGGGGGGGGATCTGGAAACACCATATATTTT. Its protein is CASSVGGGGGSGNTIYF.

Note on this clone: The junction shows a germline mismatch at one end, possibly a read error. The chain is built from TRBV15 and TRBJ2-7; TRBD2 aligns across 14 bases. The germline CDR1 and CDR2 sequences are LNHNV and YYDKDF (reference sequence). The CDR3 sequence is 23 residues long. CDR3 sequence reads: CATSREGTSGRPQSRGSSFEQYF. The DNA of the CDR3 is TGTGCCACCAGCAGAGAAGGGACTAGCGGGAGACCCCAGAGTCGCGGCTCCTCCTTCGAGCAGTACTTC.

Concerning this clone: In the same sample, other DNA sequences code for this CDR3. The V call is TRBV5-1, the J call TRBJ1-6, with D possibly TRBD1 on 5 matching bases. The CDR3 has 14 residues. Germline V lookup: CDR1 SGHRS, CDR2 YFSETQ. The V and J ends lost 0 bases and 7 bases respectively, with 8 bases between them. CDR3 sequence (DNA): TGCGCCAGCAGCTTGGGGGGCTTCAATTCACCCCTCCACTTT. Translation gives CASSLGGFNSPLHF.

The rearrangement uses TRBV10-3 and TRBJ2-7, with TRBD1 identical over 10 bases. The trim removed 8 bases at V and 6 bases at J, leaving 7 bases unmatched. Looked up from germline, CDR1 is ENHRY and CDR2 is SYGVKD. The CDR3 runs 13 residues. CDR3: CAIGRQGAVEQYF. CDR3 coding DNA: TGTGCCATCGGAAGACAGGGGGCCGTCGAGCAGTACTTC.

There are a few counts of this clone. The rearrangement joins TRBV28 to TRBJ1-3, with a weak D call TRBD1 (6 bases). The CDR3 totals 15 residues. V lost 5 bases and J lost 0, with 11 bases in between. Germline CDR1 reads MDHEN; CDR2 reads SYDVKM. The chain's CDR3 is CASSTQGFSGNTIYF. The CDR3 DNA reads TGTGCCAGCAGTACACAGGGTTTCTCTGGAAACACCATATATTTT.

This rearrangement joins TRBV19 to TRBJ1-4, with D perhaps matching TRBD1 (6 bases). V dropped 4 bases and J dropped 7 bases, with 16 bases sitting between them. This CDR3 is built from 15 residues. The germline V gene encodes CDR1 LNHDA and CDR2 SQIVND (reference sequence). The CDR3 is CASSTKQGRSEKLFF. The CDR3 DNA reads as TGTGCCAGTAGTACAAAACAGGGACGCAGTGAAAAACTGTTTTTT.

The chain is built from TRBV5-1 and TRBJ1-2; D is unresolved. Germline V CDR1 and CDR2: SGHRS, YFSETQ. V was trimmed by 4 bases and J by 2 bases, leaving 21 bases between them. The CDR3 loop spans 17 amino acids. CDR3: CASSDSTSVEMNYGYTF. The CDR3 coding sequence is TGCGCCAGCAGCGACTCAACCTCTGTCGAGATGAACTATGGCTACACCTTC.

The chain employs TRBV6-6 and TRBJ1-4; D possibly corresponds to TRBD1 (5 bases). The germline V gene has CDR1 MNHNY and CDR2 SVGAGI (reference sequence). This CDR3 is 15 amino acids long. Trimming shortened V by 6 bases and J by 1 base, and 12 bases separated the two germline ends. The CDR3 DNA reads as TGTGCCAGCAGCCCAACGGGGGGAACTAATGAAAAACTGTTTTTT. Translated: CASSPTGGTNEKLFF.

The chain carries TRBV2 and TRBJ1-5, with 7 bases aligning to TRBD1. The V gene end was trimmed by 5 bases and the J gene end by 1 base; junction bases not matched to a gene: 5. Germline CDR1 is SNHLY and CDR2 is FYNNEI. This CDR3 spans 15 amino acids. The CDR3 spells CASSTETGSNQPQHF. For the CDR3, the DNA is TGTGCCAGCAGTACTGAGACAGGGAGCAATCAGCCCCAGCATTTT.

The rearrangement links TRBV7-2 to TRBJ2-1, with 7 bases identical to TRBD2. J lost 3 bases, V lost 5 bases, and 7 bases had no gene match. Germline V gene data show CDR1 as SGHTA and CDR2 as FQGNSA. This CDR3 contains 15 residues. CDR3 protein: CASSRRSGNYNEQFF. Written as DNA, the CDR3 is TGTGCCAGCAGCCGGCGCAGCGGGAACTACAATGAGCAGTTCTTC.

The V gene is TRBV6-5, the J gene TRBJ2-5, with D possibly being TRBD1 (6 bases). Germline V gives CDR1 MNHEY, CDR2 SVGAGI. The CDR3 covers 14 residues. Trimming pared 6 bases from V and 5 bases from J, leaving 16 bases between. The CDR3 coding sequence is TGTGCCAGCAGGACGGACAGTGCTCGGGAGACCCAGTACTTC. Translating gives CASRTDSARETQYF.

The V and J genes are TRBV2 and TRBJ2-7; 8 nucleotides align to TRBD2. The CDR3 consists of 15 residues. Germline CDR1 SNHLY, CDR2 FYNNEI. J was trimmed by 7 bases and V by 0 bases; bases with no gene match: 8. The CDR3, as DNA: TGTGCCAGCAGTGAAGCGTCGGGGGGGCCGGGGGAGCAGTACTTC. Protein product: CASSEASGGPGEQYF.

The chain's CDR3 is CASSTDWTDNEQFF. CDR3 nucleotides: TGTGCCAGCAGCACTGACTGGACAGACAATGAGCAGTTCTTC. The rearrangement links TRBV7-2 to TRBJ2-1; weak D call: TRBD1 (6 bases). V was trimmed by 5 bases and J by 5 bases, leaving 13 bases between them. There are 14 residues in the CDR3. Germline lookup yields CDR1 SGHTA and CDR2 FQGNSA.